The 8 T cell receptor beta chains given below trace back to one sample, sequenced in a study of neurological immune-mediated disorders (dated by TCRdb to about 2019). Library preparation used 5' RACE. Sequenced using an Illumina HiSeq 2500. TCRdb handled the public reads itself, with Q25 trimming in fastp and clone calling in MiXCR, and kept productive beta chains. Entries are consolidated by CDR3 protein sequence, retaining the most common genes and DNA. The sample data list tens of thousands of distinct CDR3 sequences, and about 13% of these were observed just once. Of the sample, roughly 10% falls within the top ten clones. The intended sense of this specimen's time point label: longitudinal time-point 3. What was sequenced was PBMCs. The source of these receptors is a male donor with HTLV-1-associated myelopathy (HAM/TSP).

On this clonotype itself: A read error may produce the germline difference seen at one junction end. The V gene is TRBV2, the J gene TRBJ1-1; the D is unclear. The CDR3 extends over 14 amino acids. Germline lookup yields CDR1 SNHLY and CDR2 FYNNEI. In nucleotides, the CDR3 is TGTACCAGTAGAGTATCTACCGGACCCACTGGAGCTTTCTTT. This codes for CTSRVSTGPTGAFF.

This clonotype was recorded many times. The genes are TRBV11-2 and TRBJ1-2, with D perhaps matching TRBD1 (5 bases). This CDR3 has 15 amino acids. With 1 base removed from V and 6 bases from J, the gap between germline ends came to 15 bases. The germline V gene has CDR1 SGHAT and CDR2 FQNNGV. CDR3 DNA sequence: TGTGCCAGCAGCTTAGTCCCCCGTGGGGGAGATGGCTACACCTTC. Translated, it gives CASSLVPRGGDGYTF.

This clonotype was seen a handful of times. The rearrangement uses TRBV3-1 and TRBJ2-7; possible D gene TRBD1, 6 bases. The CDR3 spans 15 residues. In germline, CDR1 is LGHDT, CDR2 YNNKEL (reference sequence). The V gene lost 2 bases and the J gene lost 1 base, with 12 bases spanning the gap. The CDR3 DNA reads TGTGCCAGCAGCCAAAACAGGGTCGAGTCCTACGAGCAGTACTTC. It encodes CASSQNRVESYEQYF.

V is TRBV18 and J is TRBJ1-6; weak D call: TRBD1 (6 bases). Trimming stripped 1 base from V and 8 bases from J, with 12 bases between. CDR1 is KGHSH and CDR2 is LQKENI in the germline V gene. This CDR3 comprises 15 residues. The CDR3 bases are TGTGCCAGCTCACCACGGGCTCCAGGGGATTCACCCCTCCACTTT. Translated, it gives CASSPRAPGDSPLHF.

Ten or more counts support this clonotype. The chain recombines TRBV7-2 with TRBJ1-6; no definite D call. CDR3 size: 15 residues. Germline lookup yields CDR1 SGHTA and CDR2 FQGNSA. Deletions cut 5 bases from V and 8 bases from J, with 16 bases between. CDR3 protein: CASSASTGRDSPLHF. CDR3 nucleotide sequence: TGTGCCAGCAGCGCCTCGACGGGGAGGGATTCACCCCTCCACTTT.

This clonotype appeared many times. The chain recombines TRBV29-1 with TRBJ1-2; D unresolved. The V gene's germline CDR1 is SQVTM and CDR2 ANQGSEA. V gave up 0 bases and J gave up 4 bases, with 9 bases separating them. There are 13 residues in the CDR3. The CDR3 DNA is TGCAGCGTTGAAGACCAGGTTGGCTATGGCTACACCTTC. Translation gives CSVEDQVGYGYTF.

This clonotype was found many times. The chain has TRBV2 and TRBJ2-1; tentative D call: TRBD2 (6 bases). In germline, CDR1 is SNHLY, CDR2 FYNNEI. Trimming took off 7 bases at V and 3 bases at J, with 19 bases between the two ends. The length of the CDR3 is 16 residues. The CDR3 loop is CASTVAGTLNYNEQFF. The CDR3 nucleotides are TGTGCCAGCACCGTGGCCGGGACTCTTAACTACAATGAGCAGTTCTTC.

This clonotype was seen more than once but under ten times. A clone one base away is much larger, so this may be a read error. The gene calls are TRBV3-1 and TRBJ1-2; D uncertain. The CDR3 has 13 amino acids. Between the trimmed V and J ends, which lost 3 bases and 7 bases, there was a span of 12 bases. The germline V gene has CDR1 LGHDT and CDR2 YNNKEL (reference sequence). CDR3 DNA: TGTGCCAGCAGCCATTACGAGCCGAGTGGCTACACCTTC. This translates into CASSHYEPSGYTF.